Below, 25 T cell receptor beta chains from the same sample are listed, as sequenced in a study of blood T cell repertoires in COVID-19. Assay: immunoSEQ multiplex PCR; the TCRdb copy retains only in-frame clones and omits some. This sample has roughly 250,000 clones, with around 82% found just once. The material sequenced was peripheral blood. The receptors originated from an elderly woman with active or convalescent COVID-19.

This clone turned up a few times. The J gene is TRBJ2-7, the V gene TRBV21-1; no DNA check was done on the table's D call, TRBD2. TRBV21-1 is an annotated pseudogene. The CDR3 totals 15 residues. The CDR3 DNA reads as TGTGCCAGCATTCCCCGGGGGGGCGTCACCTACGAGCAGTACTTC. This encodes CASIPRGGVTYEQYF.

Only a few counts were recorded for this clone. The chain recombines TRBV19 with TRBJ1-5; tentative D call: TRBD1 (5 bases). Germline V lookup: CDR1 LNHDA, CDR2 SQIVND (reference sequence). The CDR3 totals 14 residues. Trimming stripped 10 bases from V and 0 bases from J, with 13 bases between. The CDR3 sequence is CATGGPYSNQPQHF. CDR3 in DNA: TGTGCCACCGGGGGTCCCTATAGCAATCAGCCCCAGCATTTT.

The chain has TRBV24-1 and TRBJ2-3; a weak D match, TRBD2 (6 bases). The CDR3 loop spans 14 amino acids. Trimming removed 4 bases from V and 3 bases from J, with 10 bases in between. Germline V gives CDR1 KGHDR, CDR2 SFDVKD. The CDR3 coding sequence is TGTGCCACCAGTGACGGGACTGTTACAGATACGCAGTATTTT. It specifies CATSDGTVTDTQYF.

J is TRBJ2-7 and V is TRBV3-1 (or the pseudogene TRBV3-2); a weak D match, TRBD1 (5 bases). Trimming cost V 4 bases and J 9 bases, with 19 bases left between them. The germline V gene encodes CDR1 LGHDT and CDR2 YNNKEL (reference sequence). This CDR3 has 14 amino acids. The CDR3 nucleotides read TGTGCCAGCAGCCCAGAAGTTGCAGGGTTTGTGCAGTACTTC. It yields the protein CASSPEVAGFVQYF.

As DNA, the CDR3 is TGTGCCAGCACCGCTGACAGGGGCGGTGGTCAGCCCCAGCATTTT. Protein sequence: CASTADRGGGQPQHF. This chain joins TRBV28 and TRBJ1-5; 8 bases are a match to TRBD1. This CDR3 spans 15 amino acids. The V segment lost 7 bases and the J segment 6 bases; nucleotides outside the gene matches: 11. The V gene's germline CDR1 is MDHEN and CDR2 SYDVKM. The whole variable domain, remainder taken from reference TRBV28 and TRBJ1-5, is DVKVTQSSRYLVKRTGEKVFLECVQDMDHENMFWYRQDPGLGLRLIYFSYDVKMKEKGDIPEGYSVSREKKERFSLILESASTNQTSMYLCASTADRGGGQPQHFGDGTRLSIL.

This rearrangement joins TRBV5-1 to TRBJ2-2, with 8 bases matching TRBD1. After removal of 0 bases from V and 3 bases from J, the junction contained 4 bases not matched to a gene. The CDR3 is 16 residues long. Germline CDR1 reads SGHRS; CDR2 reads YFSETQ. The CDR3 spells CASSLARGRDTGELFF. In DNA form, the CDR3 reads TGCGCCAGCAGCTTGGCCAGGGGGCGAGACACCGGGGAGCTGTTTTTT.

This sequence joins TRBV24-1 and TRBJ2-7; D remains ambiguous. From germline, CDR1 is KGHDR and CDR2 SFDVKD. The V end lost 3 bases, the J end lost 7 bases, and 15 bases lay between the germline ends. This CDR3 region has 14 residues. CDR3 amino acids: CATSDSSLFGEQYF. As DNA, the CDR3 is TGTGCCACCAGTGATAGTTCTCTCTTCGGGGAGCAGTACTTC.

CDR3 sequence reads: CASSWGTGQNEKLFF. The CDR3 DNA follows: TGCGCCAGCAGCTGGGGGACAGGACAAAATGAAAAACTGTTTTTT. The chain joins TRBV5-1 to TRBJ1-4; 8 nucleotides match TRBD1. The CDR3 extends over 15 amino acids. Germline V CDR1 and CDR2: SGHRS, YFSETQ. V lost 3 bases and J lost 5; bases outside the gene matches: 6.

The V and J genes are TRBV6-6 and TRBJ2-2; 7 positions match TRBD2. The CDR3 runs 17 residues. V lost 5 bases and J lost 5; bases outside the gene matches: 14. In germline, CDR1 is MNHNY, CDR2 SVGAGI (reference sequence). The CDR3 region has the DNA TGTGCCAGCAGTCCCTACCTAGCGGTCCTGGGGACCGGGGAGCTGTTTTTT. This translates into CASSPYLAVLGTGELFF.

This clone was seen just once. The CDR3 coding sequence is TGCGCCAGCAGTCTCCAGTCAGGGACTAGCGGGCGGAAGGGGACAAACCAAGAGACCCAGTACTTC. Residues: CASSLQSGTSGRKGTNQETQYF. The V and J genes are TRBV23-1 and TRBJ2-5; 12 positions agree with TRBD2. TRBV23-1 has ORF status, its function being uncertain. Trimming took 4 bases from V and 0 from J; bases not matched to a gene: 21. The CDR3 runs 22 residues.

The chain links TRBV12-5 to TRBJ1-3, with D maybe TRBD1 (5 bases). The CDR3 has 18 amino acids. The ends were cut back, 0 bases at V and 0 bases at J, with 15 bases in the middle. From germline, CDR1 is LGHNT and CDR2 FRNRAP. The CDR3 loop reads CASGLVFGTEDSGNTIYF. In DNA form, the CDR3 reads TGTGCTAGTGGTTTGGTATTTGGGACTGAAGACTCTGGAAACACCATATATTTT.

J is TRBJ1-1 and V is TRBV20-1, with TRBD1 matching 7 bases. CDR3 size: 11 residues. From germline, CDR1 is DFQATT and CDR2 SNEGSKA (reference sequence). Trimming cost V 0 bases and J 8 bases; bases outside gene matches: 0. The CDR3 is CSAREDREAFF. CDR3 nucleotide sequence: TGCAGTGCTAGAGAGGACAGGGAAGCTTTCTTT.

The chain recombines TRBV28 with TRBJ2-5; the match to TRBD1 covers 9 bases. The germline V gene has CDR1 MDHEN and CDR2 SYDVKM. This CDR3 is 16 amino acids long. Trimming took 6 bases from V and 5 from J; bases not matched to a gene: 13. CDR3 loop: CASSLSGTGTVETQYF. CDR3 DNA: TGTGCCAGCAGCCTGTCCGGGACAGGGACGGTCGAGACCCAGTACTTC.

The chain couples TRBV19 to TRBJ2-7, with D possibly being TRBD2 (6 bases). The V gene lost 5 bases and the J gene lost 9 bases, with 20 bases spanning the gap. CDR1 is LNHDA, CDR2 SQIVND, per germline (reference sequence). This CDR3 spans 14 amino acids. The CDR3 sequence: CASSPEGGLLGQYF. The CDR3 nucleotides are TGTGCCAGTAGTCCGGAGGGAGGATTACTCGGGCAGTACTTC. The full variable domain, its missing parts supplied by reference TRBV19 and TRBJ2-7, is DGGITQSPKYLFRKEGQNVTLSCEQNLNHDAMYWYRQDPGQGLRLIYYSQIVNDFQKGDIAEGYSVSREKKESFPLTVTSAQKNPTAFYLCASSPEGGLLGQYFGPGTRLTVT.

CDR3 sequence (DNA): TGTGCTAGTGGTTTGGGCCTCGGGACAGGGGGCGAAGATACGCAGTATTTT. Protein sequence: CASGLGLGTGGEDTQYF. The V call is TRBV12-5, the J call TRBJ2-3, with 12 bases matching TRBD1. Germline lookup yields CDR1 LGHNT and CDR2 FRNRAP. The CDR3 consists of 17 residues. V lost 1 base and J lost 5; bases outside the gene matches: 7.

The J gene is TRBJ1-1, the V gene TRBV25-1; D might be TRBD1 (5 bases). Germline V gene data show CDR1 as MGHDK and CDR2 as SYGVNS. The CDR3 has 12 residues. V was trimmed by 2 bases and J by 6 bases, leaving 7 bases between them. CDR3 nucleotide sequence: TGTGCCAGCAGTGAAGTAGGGGCTGAAGCTTTCTTT. Translating gives CASSEVGAEAFF. Full variable domain (remainder filled in from reference TRBV25-1 and TRBJ1-1): EADIYQTPRYLVIGTGKKITLECSQTMGHDKMYWYQQDPGMELHLIHYSYGVNSTEKGDLSSESTVSRIRTEHFPLTLESARPSHTSQYLCASSEVGAEAFFGQGTRLTVV.

This chain's CDR3 is CASNLAGNTEAFF. CDR3 in DNA: TGTGCCAGCAACTTGGCAGGGAACACTGAAGCTTTCTTT. The chain is built from TRBV12-3 or TRBV12-4 and TRBJ1-1; no definite D call. Trimming left V 7 bases short and J 1 base short, with 10 bases between. This CDR3 is built from 13 residues.

The chain uses TRBV5-1 and TRBJ1-1; D is perhaps TRBD1 (5 bases). The V gene lost 4 bases and the J gene lost 1 base, with 8 bases spanning the gap. Germline CDR1 is SGHRS and CDR2 is YFSETQ. This CDR3 contains 13 residues. The CDR3 region is CASSPGGNTEAFF. The CDR3 DNA is TGCGCCAGCAGCCCGGGGGGGAACACTGAAGCTTTCTTT.

This chain links TRBV6-5 with TRBJ2-2; 9 positions agree with TRBD2. There are 15 residues in the CDR3. Germline-derived CDR1 and CDR2 are MNHEY and SVGAGI. The V and J ends lost 6 bases and 4 bases, in that order; junction bases with no gene match: 6. The CDR3 reads CASRPAGGVTGELFF. As DNA, the CDR3 is TGTGCCAGCAGACCAGCGGGAGGTGTCACCGGGGAGCTGTTTTTT.

The rearrangement uses TRBV7-9 and TRBJ1-4; 8 bases line up with TRBD1. The J segment lost 3 bases and the V segment lost 6 bases, leaving 6 bases of the junction unmatched. CDR3 length equals 15 residues. Germline CDR1 reads SEHNR; CDR2 reads FQNEAQ (reference sequence). The CDR3 region has the DNA TGTGCCAGCAGTTATCAGGGGGCTCCTAATGAAAAACTGTTTTTT. Its translation is CASSYQGAPNEKLFF. Full variable domain (rest looked up from reference TRBV7-9 and TRBJ1-4): DTGVSQNPRHKITKRGQNVTFRCDPISEHNRLYWYRQTLGQGPEFLTYFQNEAQLEKSRLLSDRFSAERPKGSFSTLEIQRTEQGDSAMYLCASSYQGAPNEKLFFGSGTQLSVL.

The rearrangement links TRBV5-1 to TRBJ1-1, with D tentatively TRBD1 (5 bases). This CDR3 has 15 residues. Germline CDR1 is SGHRS and CDR2 is YFSETQ. V lost 4 bases and J 4 bases, leaving 17 bases between the germline ends. CDR3 region: CASSPGGARGTEAFF. The CDR3 DNA is TGCGCCAGCAGCCCGGGCGGGGCGCGGGGCACTGAAGCTTTCTTT.

The V call is TRBV5-1, the J call TRBJ2-1, with 9 nucleotides matching TRBD2. Germline V gives CDR1 SGHRS, CDR2 YFSETQ. The trim removed 6 bases at V and 6 bases at J, leaving 7 bases unmatched. This CDR3 is built from 14 residues. As DNA, the CDR3 is TGCGCCAGCACGGCGGGAGGGGGAAGCAATGAGCAGTTCTTC. Translating gives CASTAGGGSNEQFF.

V gene TRBV12-3 or TRBV12-4 combines with J gene TRBJ1-6, with D tentatively TRBD1 (5 bases). Deletions cut 3 bases from V and 9 bases from J, with 9 bases between. This CDR3 comprises 13 residues. The DNA for the CDR3 is TGTGCCAGCAGTTTGGGGCCTAGTTCACCCCTCCACTTT. Amino acid sequence: CASSLGPSSPLHF.

V usage is TRBV10-1 and J usage is TRBJ2-1, with 9 bases that match TRBD2. With V trimmed by 0 bases and J by 15 bases, 12 bases remained unmatched. The germline V gene encodes CDR1 WNHNN and CDR2 SYGVQD (reference sequence). This CDR3 is built from 15 residues. The CDR3 DNA is TGCGCCAGCAGTGAGTCTAGAGCGGGGGGCCCTTTCTTGTTCTTC. This sequence encodes CASSESRAGGPFLFF.

The chain couples TRBV7-9 to TRBJ1-3, with 7 bases aligning to TRBD1. The CDR3 extends over 17 amino acids. Germline V lookup: CDR1 SEHNR, CDR2 FQNEAQ (reference sequence). Trimming cost V 0 bases and J 8 bases; bases outside gene matches: 13. This CDR3 is CASSLAPSQGVRYTIYF. The CDR3 nucleotides read TGTGCCAGCAGCTTAGCGCCTTCGCAGGGGGTGAGGTACACCATATATTTT.